The sequence of this TCR beta chain was determined in a study of blood T cell repertoires in COVID-19. Background on the study: Samples representing acute and convalescent COVID-19 were sourced from the United States, Italy and Spain.

TCRdb keeps only in-frame clones here, not all; method: immunoSEQ multiplex PCR. The sample carries 86,000 or so clones, 79% recorded once. The clonotype was recovered from a man aged 65 to 79 with acute or convalescent COVID-19. Sequenced sample: peripheral blood.

CDR3 protein: CATCPGSNYGYTF. CDR3 nucleotides: TGTGCCACCTGCCCCGGTTCTAACTATGGCTACACCTTC. The V and J genes are TRBV15 and TRBJ1-2; no clear D gene. This CDR3 is built from 13 residues. The V gene's germline CDR1 is LNHNV and CDR2 YYDKDF (reference sequence). V was clipped by 8 bases and J by 0 bases, with 10 bases between them.